The 18 T cell receptor beta chains reported below all come from one sample, sequenced in a study of radiation and T cells in renal cell carcinoma. TCRdb's table, derived via immunoSEQ multiplex PCR, lists solely in-frame clones and lacks some. There are roughly 170,000 clones in the sample; around 89% occur only once, and about 11% lies in the top ten. Time point denoted: blood 4 weeks post-SBRT, at nephrectomy. Treatment noted: 15 Gy SBRT to primary tumor, nephrectomy 4 weeks later. Sequencing used blood, obtained from a patient whose treatment included radiotherapy and nephrectomy. All receptors derive from a woman aged 45-65 years with renal cell carcinoma.

The chain uses TRBV29-1 and TRBJ2-2, with D maybe TRBD2 (6 bases). The CDR3 loop spans 15 amino acids. CDR1 is SQVTM and CDR2 is ANQGSEA in the germline V gene. Trimming removed 7 bases from V and 1 base from J, with 16 bases in between. The CDR3 sequence is CSGGDFRGNTGELFF. CDR3 in DNA: TGCAGCGGCGGGGACTTCCGAGGGAACACCGGGGAGCTGTTTTTT.

The V gene is TRBV7-9, the J gene TRBJ1-5, with D unresolved. V dropped 3 bases and J dropped 2 bases, with 5 bases sitting between them. The CDR3 is 13 residues long. CDR1 is SEHNR and CDR2 is FQNEAQ in the germline V gene (reference sequence). CDR3: CASSFSGNQPQHF. The CDR3 coding sequence is TGTGCCAGCAGCTTTAGTGGCAATCAGCCCCAGCATTTT. Drawing the rest from reference TRBV7-9 and TRBJ1-5, the complete variable domain is DTGVSQNPRHKITKRGQNVTFRCDPISEHNRLYWYRQTLGQGPEFLTYFQNEAQLEKSRLLSDRFSAERPKGSFSTLEIQRTEQGDSAMYLCASSFSGNQPQHFGDGTRLSIL.

The V gene is TRBV5-1, the J gene TRBJ1-1; possibly TRBD1 for D (6 bases). The CDR3 totals 14 residues. Deletions cut 0 bases from V and 5 bases from J, with 11 bases between. Germline loops: CDR1 SGHRS, CDR2 YFSETQ. The CDR3 protein is CASSLVGGYTEAFF. In nucleotides, the CDR3 is TGCGCCAGCAGCTTGGTGGGGGGCTATACTGAAGCTTTCTTT.

V usage is TRBV19 and J usage is TRBJ1-1; 7 bases align to TRBD1. Germline V gene sequence: CDR1 LNHDA, CDR2 SQIVND (reference sequence). This CDR3 is built from 15 residues. V shed 3 bases and J 0 bases; nucleotides not matched to a gene: 4. CDR3 residues: CASSMTGTVNTEAFF. CDR3 nucleotide sequence: TGTGCCAGTAGTATGACAGGGACCGTGAACACTGAAGCTTTCTTT.

This clone is a singleton in its sample. The V gene is TRBV5-1, the J gene TRBJ1-2; D may be TRBD1 (5 bases). The CDR3 consists of 15 residues. The ends were cut back, 0 bases at V and 7 bases at J, with 16 bases in the middle. Germline CDR1 and CDR2: SGHRS and YFSETQ. The CDR3 sequence: CASSLAQGGSGGYTF. In DNA form, the CDR3 reads TGCGCCAGCAGCTTGGCCCAGGGAGGCTCTGGTGGCTACACCTTC.

This chain connects TRBV4-3 to TRBJ2-1, with 13 bases aligning to TRBD2. The CDR3 is 19 residues long. CDR1 is LGHNA, CDR2 YSLEER, per germline. Trimming at V came to 0 bases and at J to 0 bases, leaving 5 bases not matched to a gene. The chain's CDR3 is CASSQDWGLAGSSYNEQFF. The CDR3 coding sequence is TGCGCCAGCAGCCAAGATTGGGGACTAGCGGGGAGCTCCTACAATGAGCAGTTCTTC.

J is TRBJ2-1 and V is TRBV19, with 8 bases aligning to TRBD2. Unmatched junction bases numbered 12, after V lost 7 bases and J lost 7 bases. Germline loops: CDR1 LNHDA, CDR2 SQIVND (reference sequence). This CDR3 has 15 amino acids. The CDR3, as DNA: TGTGCCAGTATCCGGCCAGCGGGGACTAGAAATGAGCAGTTCTTC. Protein product: CASIRPAGTRNEQFF.

CDR3 amino acids: CASWGPGTYGYTF. The DNA of the CDR3 is TGTGCCAGCTGGGGGCCCGGGACCTATGGCTACACCTTC. The rearrangement joins TRBV9 to TRBJ1-2; tentatively, D is TRBD1 (6 bases). The germline V gene has CDR1 SGDLS and CDR2 YYNGEE. The CDR3 contains 13 residues. Trimming shortened V by 7 bases and J by 4 bases, and 14 bases separated the two germline ends.

The chain has TRBV5-1 and TRBJ2-5, with 11 bases aligning to TRBD1. The V and J ends lost 2 bases and 3 bases, in that order; junction bases with no gene match: 3. CDR1 and CDR2 (germline): SGHRS, YFSETQ. This CDR3 comprises 15 residues. CDR3 in amino acids: CASSLAGQGEETQYF. The CDR3 DNA is TGCGCCAGCAGCTTAGCGGGACAGGGGGAAGAGACCCAGTACTTC.

This chain joins TRBV10-3 and TRBJ2-7; D unresolved. V gave up 3 bases and J gave up 3 bases, with 12 bases separating them. This CDR3 region has 14 residues. The germline V gene has CDR1 ENHRY and CDR2 SYGVKD. The CDR3 protein is CAISDKGPYYEQYF. Written as DNA, the CDR3 is TGTGCCATCAGTGACAAAGGACCTTACTACGAGCAGTACTTC.

The chain has TRBV7-2 and TRBJ1-2; D unresolved. The germline gives CDR1 SGHTA, CDR2 FQGNSA. This CDR3 is 12 amino acids long. The ends were cut back, 4 bases at V and 4 bases at J, with 7 bases in the middle. The DNA for the CDR3 is TGTGCCAGCAGCTCGGGAGGCTATGGCTACACCTTC. Encoded protein: CASSSGGYGYTF.

V and J are TRBV11-2 and TRBJ2-2; a possible D gene is TRBD2 (7 bases). Germline V gene data show CDR1 as SGHAT and CDR2 as FQNNGV. V was pared by 6 bases and J by 7 bases, with 18 bases between. CDR3 size: 15 residues. In DNA, the CDR3 is TGTGCCAGCAGTTCCCGGGCGGGGGCCGACGGGGAGCTGTTTTTT. As protein: CASSSRAGADGELFF. The variable domain in full, completed from reference TRBV11-2 and TRBJ2-2, reads EAGVAQSPRYKIIEKRQSVAFWCNPISGHATLYWYQQILGQGPKLLIQFQNNGVVDDSQLPKDRFSAERLKGVDSTLKIQPAKLEDSAVYLCASSSRAGADGELFFGEGSRLTVL.

The chain combines TRBV10-1 with TRBJ1-1, with D unresolved. The CDR3 totals 15 residues. Germline CDR1 and CDR2: WNHNN and SYGVQD (reference sequence). Trimming cost V 0 bases and J 1 base, with 9 bases left between them. CDR3 residues: CASSESDHPNTEAFF. Written as DNA, the CDR3 is TGCGCCAGCAGTGAGTCGGATCACCCGAACACTGAAGCTTTCTTT.

This chain links TRBV6-1 with TRBJ2-3; no reliable D call. V lost 2 bases and J 0 bases, leaving 12 bases between the germline ends. Germline V CDR1 and CDR2: MNHNS, SASEGT. The CDR3 totals 16 residues. DNA of the CDR3: TGTGCCAGCAGTGAACTTGTTCAGACTAGCACAGATACGCAGTATTTT. Its protein is CASSELVQTSTDTQYF.

The chain carries TRBV6-5 and TRBJ1-1, with D uncertain. Germline V gene lookup returns CDR1 MNHEY and CDR2 SVGAGI. V was clipped by 4 bases and J by 0 bases, with 9 bases between them. The CDR3 sequence is 14 residues long. The CDR3 bases are TGTGCCAGCAGTTTTGAGGCAATGAACACTGAAGCTTTCTTT. It is translated as CASSFEAMNTEAFF.

This chain uses TRBV7-3 with TRBJ2-6, with unresolved D. The CDR3 totals 20 residues. The V and J ends lost 1 base and 2 bases respectively, with 21 bases between them. Germline CDR1 SGHTA, CDR2 FQGTGA. The CDR3 region has the DNA TGTGCCAGCAGCTTAAATCGTGGGGATACGACTTTTGCTGGGGCCAACGTCCTGACTTTC. It encodes CASSLNRGDTTFAGANVLTF.

The chain joins TRBV5-6 to TRBJ1-5; 7 nucleotides match TRBD1. The germline V gene encodes CDR1 SGHDT and CDR2 YYEEEE. V was clipped by 4 bases and J by 4 bases; unmatched bases: 8. The CDR3 is made up of 15 amino acids. The CDR3 reads CASSMYRGGNQPQHF. CDR3 sequence (DNA): TGTGCCAGCAGCATGTACAGGGGTGGAAATCAGCCCCAGCATTTT.

The chain has TRBV5-5 and TRBJ1-2; TRBD1 is a possible D gene (5 bases). V gave up 0 bases and J gave up 14 bases, with 17 bases separating them. CDR3 length equals 13 residues. The V gene's germline CDR1 is SGHKS and CDR2 YYEKEE (reference sequence). The CDR3 region is CASSLDGGLGHTF. The CDR3 DNA reads TGTGCCAGCAGCTTGGACGGGGGACTCGGCCATACCTTC.